Detailed here is one T cell receptor beta chain. These data are taken from a study of blood T cell repertoires in COVID-19. Study overall: Donors in the United States, Italy and Spain gave samples during acute or convalescent COVID-19. In each case, the material was cDNA or gDNA derived from T cells, B-cell-depleted T cells, or PBMCs.

Per the original methods: Nucleated cell number was recorded as an estimate derived from reference gene primer amplification. Only in-frame clones appear in the TCRdb table, and some are missing; sequencing was by immunoSEQ multiplex PCR. That table supplies the V and J calls and clone size; D and trimming were determined from the DNA. The table lists 60,000 or so clones, about 87% of them singletons. Trimming stripped 6 bases from V and 5 bases from J, with 16 bases between. This CDR3 region has 14 residues. The germline V gene encodes CDR1 ENHRY and CDR2 SYGVKD. The chain combines TRBV10-3 with TRBJ1-1, with D possibly matching TRBD1 (6 bases). Sequencing was performed on peripheral blood. The receptor was derived from a man aged 55-75 years with acute or convalescent COVID-19. The CDR3, as DNA: TGTGCCATCAGCCCTACAGGGCCGGGAACTGAAGCTTTCTTT. It specifies CAISPTGPGTEAFF.